This T cell receptor (beta chain) was identified in a study of patients with pleural tuberculosis. From the reads, TCRdb called clonotypes with MiXCR, one entry per CDR3 protein. The sample lists under 65,000 distinct CDR3 sequences, 6% to 9.5% occurring once. The CDR3 loop spans 13 amino acids. CDR1 and CDR2 from the germline V gene are SGDLS and YYNGEE. J was trimmed by 6 bases and V by 4 bases; bases with no gene match: 4. This clonotype was seen only a few times. The chain joins TRBV9 to TRBJ1-2, with 9 bases that match TRBD1. This receptor was identified in a human donor with pleural tuberculosis. The CDR3 region has the DNA TGTGCCAGCAGCCAAACAGGGGGCAATGGCTACACCTTC. Translating it yields CASSQTGGNGYTF.